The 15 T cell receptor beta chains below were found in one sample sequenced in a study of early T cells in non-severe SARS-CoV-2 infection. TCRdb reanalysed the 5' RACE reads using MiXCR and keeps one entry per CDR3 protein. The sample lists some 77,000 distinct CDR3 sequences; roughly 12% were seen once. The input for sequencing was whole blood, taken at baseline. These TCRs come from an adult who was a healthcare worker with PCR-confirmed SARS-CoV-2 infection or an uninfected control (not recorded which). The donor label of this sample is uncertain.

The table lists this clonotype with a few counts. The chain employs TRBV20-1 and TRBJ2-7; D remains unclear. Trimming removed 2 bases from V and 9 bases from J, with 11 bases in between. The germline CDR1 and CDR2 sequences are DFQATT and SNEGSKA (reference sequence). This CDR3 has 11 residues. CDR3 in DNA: TGCAGTGCTAGAATGCCCGGCGGGCAGTACTTC. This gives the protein CSARMPGGQYF.

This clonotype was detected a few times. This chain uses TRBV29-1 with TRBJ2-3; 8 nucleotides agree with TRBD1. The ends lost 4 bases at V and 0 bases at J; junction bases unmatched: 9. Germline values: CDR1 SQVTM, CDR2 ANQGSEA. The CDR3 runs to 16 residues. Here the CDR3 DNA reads TGCAGCGTTGTTAGGACAGGGACCACTAGCACAGATACGCAGTATTTT. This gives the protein CSVVRTGTTSTDTQYF.

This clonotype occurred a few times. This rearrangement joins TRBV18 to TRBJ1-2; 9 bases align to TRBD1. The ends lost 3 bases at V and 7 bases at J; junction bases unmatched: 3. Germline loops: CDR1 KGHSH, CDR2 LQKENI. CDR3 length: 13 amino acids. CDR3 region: CASSPTGGSGYTF. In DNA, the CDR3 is TGTGCCAGCTCACCCACAGGGGGCTCTGGCTACACCTTC.

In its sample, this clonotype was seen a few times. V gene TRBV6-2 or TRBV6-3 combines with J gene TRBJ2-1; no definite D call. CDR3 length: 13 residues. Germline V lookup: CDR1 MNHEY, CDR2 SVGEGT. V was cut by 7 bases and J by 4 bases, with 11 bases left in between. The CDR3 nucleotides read TGTGCCAGCACCCCGGATCTTTACAATGAGCAGTTCTTC. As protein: CASTPDLYNEQFF.

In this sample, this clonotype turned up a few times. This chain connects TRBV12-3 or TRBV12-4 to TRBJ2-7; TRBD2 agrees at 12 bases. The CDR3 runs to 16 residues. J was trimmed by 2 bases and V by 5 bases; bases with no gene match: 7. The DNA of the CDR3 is TGTGCCAGCAGTCCCGGGACTAGCGGGTGGGCCTACGAGCAGTACTTC. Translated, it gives CASSPGTSGWAYEQYF.

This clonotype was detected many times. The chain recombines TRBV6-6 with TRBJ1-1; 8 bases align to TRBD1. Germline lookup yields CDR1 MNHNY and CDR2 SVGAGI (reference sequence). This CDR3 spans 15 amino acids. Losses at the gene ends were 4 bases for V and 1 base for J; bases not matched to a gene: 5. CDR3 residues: CASSLTGAKNTEAFF. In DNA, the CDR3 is TGTGCCAGCAGTTTGACAGGGGCTAAGAACACTGAAGCTTTCTTT.

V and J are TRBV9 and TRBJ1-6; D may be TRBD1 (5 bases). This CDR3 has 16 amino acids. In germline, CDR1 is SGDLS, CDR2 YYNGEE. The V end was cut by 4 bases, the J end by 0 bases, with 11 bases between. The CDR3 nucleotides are TGTGCCAGCAGCTTACAGGAGAGCTCCTATAATTCACCCCTCCACTTT. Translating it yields CASSLQESSYNSPLHF.

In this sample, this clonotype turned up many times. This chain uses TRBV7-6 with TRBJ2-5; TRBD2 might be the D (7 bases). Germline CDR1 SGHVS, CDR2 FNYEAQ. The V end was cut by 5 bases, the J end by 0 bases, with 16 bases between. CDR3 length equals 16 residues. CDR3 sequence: CASSRFAGAYQETQYF. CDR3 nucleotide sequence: TGTGCCAGCAGCCGCTTTGCGGGGGCTTACCAAGAGACCCAGTACTTC.

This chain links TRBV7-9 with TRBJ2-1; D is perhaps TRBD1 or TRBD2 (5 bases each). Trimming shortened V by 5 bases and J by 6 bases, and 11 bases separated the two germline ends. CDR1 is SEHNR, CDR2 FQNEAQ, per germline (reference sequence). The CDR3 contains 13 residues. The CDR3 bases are TGTGCCAGCAGCCCTCCGGGGCCCAATGAGCAGTTCTTC. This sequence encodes CASSPPGPNEQFF.

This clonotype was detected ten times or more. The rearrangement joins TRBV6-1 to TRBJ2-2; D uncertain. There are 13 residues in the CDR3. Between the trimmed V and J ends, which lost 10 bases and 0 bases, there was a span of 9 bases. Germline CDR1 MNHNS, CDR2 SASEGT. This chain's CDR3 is CATLNSNTGELFF. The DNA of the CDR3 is TGTGCCACCTTAAATTCGAACACCGGGGAGCTGTTTTTT.

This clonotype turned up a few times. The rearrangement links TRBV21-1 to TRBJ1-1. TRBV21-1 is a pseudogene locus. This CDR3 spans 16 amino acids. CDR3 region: CASSYRARDVGTEAFF. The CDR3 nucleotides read TGTGCCAGCAGCTATCGAGCCCGAGATGTCGGCACTGAAGCTTTCTTT.

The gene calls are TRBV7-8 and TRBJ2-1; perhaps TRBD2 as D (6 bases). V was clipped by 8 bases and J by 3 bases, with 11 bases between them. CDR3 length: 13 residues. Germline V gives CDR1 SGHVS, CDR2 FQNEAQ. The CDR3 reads CASVQGLYNEQFF. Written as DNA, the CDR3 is TGTGCCAGCGTCCAGGGACTCTACAATGAGCAGTTCTTC.

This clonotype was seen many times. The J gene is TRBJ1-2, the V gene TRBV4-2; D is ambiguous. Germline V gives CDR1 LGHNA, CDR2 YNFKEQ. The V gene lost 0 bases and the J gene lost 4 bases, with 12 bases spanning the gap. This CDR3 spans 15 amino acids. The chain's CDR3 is CASSQDWTETYGYTF. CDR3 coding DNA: TGTGCCAGCAGCCAAGATTGGACGGAAACCTATGGCTACACCTTC.

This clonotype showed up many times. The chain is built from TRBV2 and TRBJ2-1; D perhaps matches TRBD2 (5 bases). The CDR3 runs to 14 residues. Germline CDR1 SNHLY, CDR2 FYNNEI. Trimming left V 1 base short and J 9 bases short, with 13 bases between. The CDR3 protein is CASSEEVGDIEQFF. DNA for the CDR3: TGTGCCAGCAGTGAAGAGGTGGGAGATATTGAGCAGTTCTTC.

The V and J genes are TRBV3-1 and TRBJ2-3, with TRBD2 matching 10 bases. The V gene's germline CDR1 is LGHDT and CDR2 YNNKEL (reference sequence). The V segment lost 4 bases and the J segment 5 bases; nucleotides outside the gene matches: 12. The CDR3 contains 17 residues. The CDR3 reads CASSRSGTSVTRDTQYF. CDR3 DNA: TGTGCCAGCAGCCGCTCCGGGACTAGCGTTACTAGAGATACGCAGTATTTT.